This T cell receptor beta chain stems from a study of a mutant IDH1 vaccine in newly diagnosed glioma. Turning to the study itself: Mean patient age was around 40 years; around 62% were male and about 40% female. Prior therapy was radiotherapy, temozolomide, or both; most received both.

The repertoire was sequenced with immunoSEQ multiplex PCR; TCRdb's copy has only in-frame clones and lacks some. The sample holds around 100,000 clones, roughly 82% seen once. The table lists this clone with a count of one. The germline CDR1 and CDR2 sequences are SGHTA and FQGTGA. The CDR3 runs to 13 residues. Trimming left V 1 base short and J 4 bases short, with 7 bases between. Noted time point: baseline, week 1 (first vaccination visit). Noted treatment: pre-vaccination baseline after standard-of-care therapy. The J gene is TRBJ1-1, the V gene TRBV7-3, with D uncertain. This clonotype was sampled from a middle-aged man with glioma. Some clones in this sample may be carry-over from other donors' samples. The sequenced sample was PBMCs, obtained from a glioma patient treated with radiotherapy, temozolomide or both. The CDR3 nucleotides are TGTGCCAGCAGCTTAAGAAAATTCACTGAAGCTTTCTTT. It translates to CASSLRKFTEAFF. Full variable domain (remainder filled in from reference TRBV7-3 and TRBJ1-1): GAGVSQTPSNKVTEKGKYVELRCDPISGHTALYWYRQSLGQGPEFLIYFQGTGAADDSGLPNDRFFAVRPEGSVSTLKIQRTERGDSAVYLCASSLRKFTEAFFGQGTRLTVV.